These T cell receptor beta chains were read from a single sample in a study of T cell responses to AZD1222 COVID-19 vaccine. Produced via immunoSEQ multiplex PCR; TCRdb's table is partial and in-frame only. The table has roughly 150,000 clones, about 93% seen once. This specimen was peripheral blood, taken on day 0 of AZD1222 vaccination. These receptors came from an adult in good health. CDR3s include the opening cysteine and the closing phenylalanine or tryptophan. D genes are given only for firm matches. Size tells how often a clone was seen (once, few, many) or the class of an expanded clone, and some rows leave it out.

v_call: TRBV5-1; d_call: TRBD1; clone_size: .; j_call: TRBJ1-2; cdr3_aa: CASSDRGQGAFYGYTF; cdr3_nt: TGCGCCAGCAGTGATAGGGGACAGGGGGCTTTCTATGGCTACACCTTC
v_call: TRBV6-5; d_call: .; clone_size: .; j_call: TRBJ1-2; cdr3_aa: CASSTQAHLWGYTF; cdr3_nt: TGTGCCAGCAGTACACAGGCCCACCTATGGGGCTACACCTTC
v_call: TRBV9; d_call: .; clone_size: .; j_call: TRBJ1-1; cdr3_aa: CARQPLSGGVGVNTEAFF; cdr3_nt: TGTGCCCGTCAGCCCCTCAGCGGGGGCGTGGGGGTGAACACTGAAGCTTTCTTT
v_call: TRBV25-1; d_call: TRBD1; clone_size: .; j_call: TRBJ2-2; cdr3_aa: CASSRTGETGELFF; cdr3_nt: TGTGCCAGCAGTCGGACAGGGGAGACCGGGGAGCTGTTTTTT
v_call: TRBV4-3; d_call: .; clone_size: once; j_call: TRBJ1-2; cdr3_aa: CASSQEPVGRGGYTF; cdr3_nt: TGCGCCAGCAGCCAAGAGCCGGTGGGGAGGGGCGGCTACACCTTC
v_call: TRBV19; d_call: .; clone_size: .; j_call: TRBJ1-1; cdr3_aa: CASQRTRADTEAFF; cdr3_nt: TGTGCCAGCCAACGAACCAGGGCGGACACTGAAGCTTTCTTT
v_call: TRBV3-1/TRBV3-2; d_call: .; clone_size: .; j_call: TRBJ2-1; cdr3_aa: CASSQTSGNGNEQFF; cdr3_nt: TGTGCCAGCAGCCAAACTAGTGGGAATGGCAATGAGCAGTTCTTC
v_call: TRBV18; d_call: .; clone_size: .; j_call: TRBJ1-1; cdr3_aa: CASSPSEVMNTEAFF; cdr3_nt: TGTGCCAGCTCACCATCTGAGGTTATGAACACTGAAGCTTTCTTT
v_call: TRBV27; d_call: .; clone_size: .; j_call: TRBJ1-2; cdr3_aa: CASSGDSYGYTF; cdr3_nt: TGTGCCAGCAGTGGGGATTCCTATGGCTACACCTTC
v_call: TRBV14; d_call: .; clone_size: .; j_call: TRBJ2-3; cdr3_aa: CASSQQPFVGTQYF; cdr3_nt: TGTGCCAGCAGCCAGCAACCCTTCGTGGGTACGCAGTATTTT
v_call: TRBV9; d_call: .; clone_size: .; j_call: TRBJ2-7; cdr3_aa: CASSVGGQTYEQYF; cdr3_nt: TGTGCCAGCAGCGTAGGAGGACAGACCTACGAGCAGTACTTC
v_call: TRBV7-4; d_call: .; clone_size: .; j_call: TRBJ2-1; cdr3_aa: CASSNPGLSLEQFF; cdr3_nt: TGTGCCAGCAGCAACCCCGGGCTGAGCTTGGAGCAGTTCTTC
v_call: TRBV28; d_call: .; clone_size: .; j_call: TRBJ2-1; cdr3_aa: CASSLEGWDEQFF; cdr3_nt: TGTGCCAGCAGTTTAGAGGGGTGGGATGAGCAGTTCTTC
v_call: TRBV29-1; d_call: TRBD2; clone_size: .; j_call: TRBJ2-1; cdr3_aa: CSVSGRAINEQFF; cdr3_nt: TGCAGCGTGAGCGGGAGGGCCATCAATGAGCAGTTCTTC
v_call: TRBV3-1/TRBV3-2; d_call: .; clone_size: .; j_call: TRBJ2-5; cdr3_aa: CASSQDFQRLQETQYF; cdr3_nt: TGTGCCAGCAGCCAAGATTTCCAGCGGCTCCAAGAGACCCAGTACTTC
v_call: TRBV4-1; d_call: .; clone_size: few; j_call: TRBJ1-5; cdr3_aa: CASSQNLQSPQHF; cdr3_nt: TGCGCCAGCAGCCAGAACCTACAGTCGCCCCAGCATTTT
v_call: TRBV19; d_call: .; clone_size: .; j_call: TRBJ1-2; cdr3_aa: CASSITGANYGYTF; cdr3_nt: TGTGCCAGTAGTATAACAGGAGCTAACTATGGCTACACCTTC
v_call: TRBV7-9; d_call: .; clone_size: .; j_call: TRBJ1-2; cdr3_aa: CASSSGAGPGYGYTF; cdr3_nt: TGTGCCAGCAGCTCTGGGGCCGGGCCCGGCTATGGCTACACCTTC
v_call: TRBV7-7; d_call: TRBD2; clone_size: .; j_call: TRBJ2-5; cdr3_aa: CASSPMAASGLETQYF; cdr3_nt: TGTGCCAGCAGCCCCATGGCGGCTAGCGGACTAGAGACCCAGTACTTC
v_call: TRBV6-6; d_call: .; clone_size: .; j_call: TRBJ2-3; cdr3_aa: CASSYKGPFGDTQYF; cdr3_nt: TGTGCCAGCAGTTACAAGGGTCCCTTTGGAGATACGCAGTATTTT
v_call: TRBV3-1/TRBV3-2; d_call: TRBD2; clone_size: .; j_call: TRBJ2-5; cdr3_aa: CASSHGTSETQYF; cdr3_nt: TGTGCCAGCAGCCATGGGACTAGCGAGACCCAGTACTTC
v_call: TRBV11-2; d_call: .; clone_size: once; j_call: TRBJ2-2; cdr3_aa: CASISQQNTGELFF; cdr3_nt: TGTGCCAGCATCAGTCAACAGAACACCGGGGAGCTGTTTTTT
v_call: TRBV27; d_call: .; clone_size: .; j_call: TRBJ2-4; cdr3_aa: CASQTSGAKNIQYF; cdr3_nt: TGTGCCAGTCAGACTAGTGGGGCCAAAAACATTCAGTACTTC
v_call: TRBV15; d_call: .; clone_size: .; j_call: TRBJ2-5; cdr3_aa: CATSNGGQETQYF; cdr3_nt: TGTGCCACCAGTAATGGCGGCCAAGAGACCCAGTACTTC
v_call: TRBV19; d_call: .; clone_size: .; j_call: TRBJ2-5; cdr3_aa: CASSPQDGQLETQYF; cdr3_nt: TGTGCCAGTAGTCCCCAGGACGGCCAACTAGAGACCCAGTACTTC
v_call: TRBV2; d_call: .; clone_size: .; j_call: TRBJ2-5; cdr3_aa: CASRTYQETQYF; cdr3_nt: TGTGCCAGTCGAACCTACCAAGAGACCCAGTACTTC
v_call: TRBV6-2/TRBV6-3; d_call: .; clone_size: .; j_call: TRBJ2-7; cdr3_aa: CASSYPTRKTDGEQYF; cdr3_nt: TGTGCCAGCAGTTACCCGACAAGGAAAACTGATGGAGAGCAGTACTTC
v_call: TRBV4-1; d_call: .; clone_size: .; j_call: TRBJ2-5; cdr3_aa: CASSQIQGTQETQYF; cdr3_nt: TGCGCCAGCAGCCAAATTCAGGGGACCCAAGAGACCCAGTACTTC
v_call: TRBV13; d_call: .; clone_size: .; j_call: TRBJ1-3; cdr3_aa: CASSRRNSGNTIYF; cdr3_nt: TGTGCCAGCAGCCGGAGAAACTCTGGAAACACCATATATTTT
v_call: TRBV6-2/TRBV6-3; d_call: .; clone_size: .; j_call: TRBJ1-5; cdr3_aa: CASSYSRGEGSNQPQHF; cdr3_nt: TGTGCCAGCAGTTACTCGAGAGGGGAAGGGAGCAATCAGCCCCAGCATTTT
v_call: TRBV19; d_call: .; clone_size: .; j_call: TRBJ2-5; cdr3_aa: CASSWQGTSRETQYF; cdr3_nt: TGTGCCAGTAGTTGGCAGGGGACATCCCGGGAGACCCAGTACTTC
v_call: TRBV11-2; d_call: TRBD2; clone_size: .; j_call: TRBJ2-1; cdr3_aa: CASSAGTSGSSYNEQFF; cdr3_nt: TGTGCCAGCAGCGCAGGGACTAGCGGGAGCTCCTACAATGAGCAGTTCTTC
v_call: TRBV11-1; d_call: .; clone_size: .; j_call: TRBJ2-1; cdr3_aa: CASSLEGYAHNEQFF; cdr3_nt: TGTGCCAGCAGCTTAGAGGGGTATGCCCACAATGAGCAGTTCTTC
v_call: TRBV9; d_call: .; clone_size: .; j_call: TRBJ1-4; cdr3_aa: CASSVAATEGVGKLFF; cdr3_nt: TGTGCCAGCAGCGTAGCTGCCACAGAAGGGGTGGGAAAACTGTTTTTT
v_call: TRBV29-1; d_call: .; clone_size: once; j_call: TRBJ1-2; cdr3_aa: CSVVVGVFDYTF; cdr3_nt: TGCAGCGTTGTTGTGGGCGTATTTGACTACACCTTC
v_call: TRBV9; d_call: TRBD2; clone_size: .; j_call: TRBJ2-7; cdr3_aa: CASSVDVGLAGDEQYF; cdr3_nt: TGTGCCAGCAGCGTAGACGTAGGACTAGCGGGAGACGAGCAGTACTTC
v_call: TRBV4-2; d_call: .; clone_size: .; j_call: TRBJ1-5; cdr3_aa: CASSQDQAGNQPQHF; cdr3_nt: TGTGCCAGCAGCCAAGATCAGGCGGGCAATCAGCCCCAGCATTTT
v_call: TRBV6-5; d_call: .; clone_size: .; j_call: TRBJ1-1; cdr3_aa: CASNKGARSTEAFF; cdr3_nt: TGTGCCAGCAACAAAGGGGCGCGGAGCACTGAAGCTTTCTTT
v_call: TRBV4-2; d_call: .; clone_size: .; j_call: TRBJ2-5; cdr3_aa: CASSHGTRGWVGETQYF; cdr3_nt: TGTGCCAGCAGCCACGGGACAAGGGGGTGGGTCGGAGAGACCCAGTACTTC
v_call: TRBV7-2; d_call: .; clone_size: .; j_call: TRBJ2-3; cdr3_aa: CASSSRTAQYF; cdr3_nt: TGTGCCAGCAGCTCTAGGACCGCGCAGTATTTT